This T cell receptor beta chain was identified in a study of blood T cell repertoires in COVID-19. Across the whole study: Material from acute and convalescent COVID-19 was sourced from the United States, Italy and Spain. T cells, B-cell-depleted T cells, or PBMCs supplied cDNA or gDNA.

Sequencing used immunoSEQ multiplex PCR; TCRdb keeps in-frame clones, though not all of them. The top ten clones hold 7.5% to 9% of a sample with 70,000 or so clones, under 95% of them seen once. V was pared by 2 bases and J by 2 bases, with 7 bases between. The CDR3 has 13 amino acids. The germline gives CDR1 MNHEY, CDR2 SMNVEV (reference sequence). The chain carries TRBV27 and TRBJ2-7; D gene ambiguous. The clonotype comes from a human donor in a cohort sampled during active COVID-19. Sequencing used peripheral blood. The CDR3 here is CASSLQVTYEQYF. The CDR3 bases are TGTGCCAGCAGTTTACAGGTCACCTACGAGCAGTACTTC.